Sequencing of this T cell receptor beta chain was carried out in a study of blood T cells in healthy people across ages. Researchers collected around 10 milliliters of peripheral blood from every single donor. Total RNA was isolated from each sample in quantities of at least 5 micrograms. About this clonotype itself: The antigen remains unidentified. At one boundary the junction diverges from the germline segment, which might be a read error.

The CDR3 runs 12 residues. The germline gives CDR1 DFQATT, CDR2 SNEGSKA (reference sequence). Study-wide results and limits: Relative to aged donors, long-lived donors carried more naive CD4+ cells and displayed higher diversity.

PCR was performed a second time for about 6 to 11 cycles using a sample-barcoded 5' primer and a J-beta primer mix. One entry per CDR3 protein, called by TCRdb with MiXCR from the 5' RACE reads. The table records around 1.5 million distinct CDR3 sequences, approximately 59% of them present only once. The clonotype was recovered from a man aged 18 to 30 in good health. Input material: blood. The chain joins TRBV20-1 to TRBJ2-3; no definite D call. CDR3 loop: CSARGSTDTQNF. Here the CDR3 DNA reads TGCAGTGCTAGGGGTAGCACAGATACGCAGAATTTT.